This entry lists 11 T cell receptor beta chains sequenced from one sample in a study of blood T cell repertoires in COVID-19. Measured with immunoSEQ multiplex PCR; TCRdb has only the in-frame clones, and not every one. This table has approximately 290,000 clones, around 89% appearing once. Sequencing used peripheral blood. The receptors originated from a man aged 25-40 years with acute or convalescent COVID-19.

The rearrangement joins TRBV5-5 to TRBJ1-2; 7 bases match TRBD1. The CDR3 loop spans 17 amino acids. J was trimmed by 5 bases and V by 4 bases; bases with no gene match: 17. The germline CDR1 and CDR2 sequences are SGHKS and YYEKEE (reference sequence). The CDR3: CASSPTPSRQGLYGYTF. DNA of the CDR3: TGTGCCAGCAGCCCAACACCATCAAGACAGGGTTTGTATGGCTACACCTTC.

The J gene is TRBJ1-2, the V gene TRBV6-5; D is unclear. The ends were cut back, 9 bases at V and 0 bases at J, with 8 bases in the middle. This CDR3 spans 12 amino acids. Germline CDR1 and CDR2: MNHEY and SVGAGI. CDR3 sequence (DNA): TGTGCCAGTAGGAGGGCTAACTATGGCTACACCTTC. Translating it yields CASRRANYGYTF.

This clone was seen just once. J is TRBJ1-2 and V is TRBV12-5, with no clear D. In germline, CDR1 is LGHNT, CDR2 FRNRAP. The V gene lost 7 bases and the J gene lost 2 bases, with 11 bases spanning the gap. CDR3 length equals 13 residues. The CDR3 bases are TGTGCTAGTGCCCTAGACGGGAACTATGGCTACACCTTC. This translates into CASALDGNYGYTF.

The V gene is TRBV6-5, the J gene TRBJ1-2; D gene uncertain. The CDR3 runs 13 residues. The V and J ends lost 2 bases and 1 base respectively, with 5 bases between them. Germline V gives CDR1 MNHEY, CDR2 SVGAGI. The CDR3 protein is CASSYIGNYGYTF. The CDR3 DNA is TGTGCCAGCAGTTACATCGGTAACTATGGCTACACCTTC.

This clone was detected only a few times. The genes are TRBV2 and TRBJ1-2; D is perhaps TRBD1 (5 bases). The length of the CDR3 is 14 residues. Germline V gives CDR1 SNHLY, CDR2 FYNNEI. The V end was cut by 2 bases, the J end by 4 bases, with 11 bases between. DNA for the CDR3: TGTGCCAGCAGTGAATCTGGCAGGGCCTATGGCTACACCTTC. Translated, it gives CASSESGRAYGYTF.

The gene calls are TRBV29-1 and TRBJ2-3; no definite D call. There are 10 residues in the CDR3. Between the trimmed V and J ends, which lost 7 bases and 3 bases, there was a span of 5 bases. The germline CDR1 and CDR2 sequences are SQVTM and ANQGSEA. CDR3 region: CSALTDTQYF. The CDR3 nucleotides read TGCAGCGCATTAACAGATACGCAGTATTTT.

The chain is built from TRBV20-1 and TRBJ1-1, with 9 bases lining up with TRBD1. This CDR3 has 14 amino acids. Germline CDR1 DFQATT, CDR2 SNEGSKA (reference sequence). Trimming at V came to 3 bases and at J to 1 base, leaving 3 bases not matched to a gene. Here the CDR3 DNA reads TGCAGTGCTAGTCACAGGGGGCGGAACACTGAAGCTTTCTTT. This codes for CSASHRGRNTEAFF.

CDR3 sequence: CASRDRGRSSYNEQFF. CDR3 nucleotides: TGTGCCAGTAGGGACAGGGGTCGGAGCTCCTACAATGAGCAGTTCTTC. This chain uses TRBV19 with TRBJ2-1; 9 bases match TRBD1. The CDR3 contains 16 residues. The V gene end was trimmed by 6 bases and the J gene end by 0 bases; junction bases not matched to a gene: 6. Germline assignment: CDR1 LNHDA and CDR2 SQIVND (reference sequence).

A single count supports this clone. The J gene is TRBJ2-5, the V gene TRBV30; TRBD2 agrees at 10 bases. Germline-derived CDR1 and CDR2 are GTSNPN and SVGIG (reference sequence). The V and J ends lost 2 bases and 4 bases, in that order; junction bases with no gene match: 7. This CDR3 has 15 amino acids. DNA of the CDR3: TGTGCCTGGAGTTTTCTAGCGGGAGTTATAGAGACCCAGTACTTC. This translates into CAWSFLAGVIETQYF.

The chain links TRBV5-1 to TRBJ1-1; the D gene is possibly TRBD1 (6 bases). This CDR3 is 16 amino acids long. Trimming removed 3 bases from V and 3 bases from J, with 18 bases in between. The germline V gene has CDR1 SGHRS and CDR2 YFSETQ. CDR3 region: CASSWGSFRGDTEAFF. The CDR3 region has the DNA TGCGCCAGCAGCTGGGGTTCGTTCAGGGGAGACACTGAAGCTTTCTTT.

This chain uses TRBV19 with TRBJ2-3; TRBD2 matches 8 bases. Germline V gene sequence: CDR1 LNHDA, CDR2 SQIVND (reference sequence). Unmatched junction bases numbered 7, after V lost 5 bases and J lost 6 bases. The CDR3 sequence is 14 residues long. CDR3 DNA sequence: TGTGCCAGTAGTCCCGGGACTAGTCTGGATACGCAGTATTTT. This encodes CASSPGTSLDTQYF.